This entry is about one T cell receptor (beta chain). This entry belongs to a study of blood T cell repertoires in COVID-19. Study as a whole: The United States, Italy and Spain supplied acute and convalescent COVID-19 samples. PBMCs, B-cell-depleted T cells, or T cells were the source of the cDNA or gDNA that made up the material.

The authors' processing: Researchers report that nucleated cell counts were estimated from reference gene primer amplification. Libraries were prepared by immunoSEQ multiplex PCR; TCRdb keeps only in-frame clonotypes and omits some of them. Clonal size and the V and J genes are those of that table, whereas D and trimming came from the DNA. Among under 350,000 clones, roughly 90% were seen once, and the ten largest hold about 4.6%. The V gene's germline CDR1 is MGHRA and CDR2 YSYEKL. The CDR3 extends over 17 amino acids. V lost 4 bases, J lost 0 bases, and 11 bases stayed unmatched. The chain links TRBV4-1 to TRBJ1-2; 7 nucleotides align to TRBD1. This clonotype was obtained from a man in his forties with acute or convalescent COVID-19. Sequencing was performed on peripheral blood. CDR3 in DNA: TGCGCCAGCAGCCCGGGGACAGTCAAATTAGCTAACTATGGCTACACCTTC. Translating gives CASSPGTVKLANYGYTF.